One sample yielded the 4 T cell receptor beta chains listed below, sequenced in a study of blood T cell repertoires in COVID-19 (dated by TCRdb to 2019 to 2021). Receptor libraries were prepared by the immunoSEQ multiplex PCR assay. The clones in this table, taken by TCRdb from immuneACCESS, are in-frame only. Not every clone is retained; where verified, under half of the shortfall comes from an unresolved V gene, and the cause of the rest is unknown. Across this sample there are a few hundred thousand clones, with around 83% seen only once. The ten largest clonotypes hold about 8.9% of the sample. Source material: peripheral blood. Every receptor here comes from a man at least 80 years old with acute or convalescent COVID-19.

In nucleotides, the CDR3 is TGTGCCAGCCACACCGGGGGGAGCCCGGGACAGCCCCAGCATTTT. It translates to CASHTGGSPGQPQHF. The chain employs TRBV6-5 and TRBJ1-5; D might be TRBD1 (5 bases). CDR3 size: 15 residues. Germline values: CDR1 MNHEY, CDR2 SVGAGI. V was shortened by 8 bases and J by 7 bases, with 21 bases between the two germline ends.

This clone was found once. The CDR3 nucleotides are TGTGCCAGCAGTTTAGTTTCGACAGCCTACAATGAGCAGTTCTTC. Translating gives CASSLVSTAYNEQFF. V gene TRBV27 combines with J gene TRBJ2-1; a weak D match, TRBD1 (5 bases). The CDR3 is 15 residues long. From germline, CDR1 is MNHEY and CDR2 SMNVEV (reference sequence). V was pared by 2 bases and J by 2 bases, with 10 bases between.

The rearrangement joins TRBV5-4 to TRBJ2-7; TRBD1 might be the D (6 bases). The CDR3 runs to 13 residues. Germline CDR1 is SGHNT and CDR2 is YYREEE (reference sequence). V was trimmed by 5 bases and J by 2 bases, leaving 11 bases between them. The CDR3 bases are TGTGCCAGCAGTTCGGACAGAGCCTACGAGCAGTACTTC. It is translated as CASSSDRAYEQYF.

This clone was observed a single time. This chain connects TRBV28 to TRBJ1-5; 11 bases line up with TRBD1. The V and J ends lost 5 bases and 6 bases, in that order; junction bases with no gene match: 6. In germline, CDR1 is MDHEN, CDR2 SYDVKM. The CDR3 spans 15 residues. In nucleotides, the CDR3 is TGTGCCAGCAGTAGCGGGACAGGGGGAGGTCAGCCCCAGCATTTT. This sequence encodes CASSSGTGGGQPQHF. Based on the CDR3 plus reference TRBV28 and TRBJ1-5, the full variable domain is DVKVTQSSRYLVKRTGEKVFLECVQDMDHENMFWYRQDPGLGLRLIYFSYDVKMKEKGDIPEGYSVSREKKERFSLILESASTNQTSMYLCASSSGTGGGQPQHFGDGTRLSIL.